One sample yielded the 12 T cell receptor beta chains listed below, sequenced in a study of blood T cell repertoires in COVID-19. Produced via immunoSEQ multiplex PCR; TCRdb's table is partial and in-frame only. The sample holds roughly 250,000 clones, around 90% seen once. The sequenced material came from PBMCs or T cells enriched from blood (not recorded which). These TCRs come from a middle-aged woman who had been exposed to COVID-19.

This chain joins TRBV21-1 and TRBJ2-7; TRBD1, the D gene given by the table, was not confirmed from the DNA. TRBV21-1 represents a pseudogene. The CDR3 has 19 amino acids. For the CDR3, the DNA is TGTGCCAGCCTAAAAAGACGGCACCACAGGATCGCACCTCTCTACGAGCAGTACTTC. This gives the protein CASLKRRHHRIAPLYEQYF.

This chain connects TRBV4-1 to TRBJ1-2; D unresolved. Trimming stripped 1 base from V and 7 bases from J, with 13 bases between. From germline, CDR1 is MGHRA and CDR2 YSYEKL. This CDR3 has 14 residues. CDR3 in DNA: TGCGCCAGCAGCCAAGTCGCTCAGGTTCTTGGCTACACCTTC. Translated, it gives CASSQVAQVLGYTF.

The V call is TRBV6-2 or TRBV6-3, the J call TRBJ2-7, with D possibly matching TRBD1 (6 bases). Germline CDR1 and CDR2: MNHEY and SVGEGT. Trimming removed 0 bases from V and 3 bases from J, with 9 bases in between. The CDR3 contains 14 residues. In DNA, the CDR3 is TGTGCCAGCAGTTACTCAGGGGGAGTCTACGAGCAGTACGTC. Amino acids: CASSYSGGVYEQYV.

This chain uses TRBV28 with TRBJ1-2; no firm D call. The CDR3 loop spans 12 amino acids. Trimming took off 4 bases at V and 8 bases at J, with 11 bases between the two ends. CDR1 is MDHEN, CDR2 SYDVKM, per germline. The CDR3 nucleotides read TGTGCCAGCAGTTCCCGACTCGGCGGCTACACCTTC. The encoded protein is CASSSRLGGYTF.

This clone showed up just once. The rearrangement uses TRBV6-5 and TRBJ1-1; 10 nucleotides line up with TRBD1. This CDR3 spans 14 amino acids. The germline V gene has CDR1 MNHEY and CDR2 SVGAGI. Trimming at V came to 7 bases and at J to 5 bases, leaving 7 bases not matched to a gene. In DNA form, the CDR3 reads TGTGCCAGCAACCTGGGACAGGGGAGGACTGAAGCTTTCTTT. It encodes CASNLGQGRTEAFF.

Here the CDR3 reads CASSQGQPGLAGYNEQFF. The DNA of the CDR3 is TGTGCCAGCAGCCAAGGGCAACCGGGACTAGCGGGGTACAATGAGCAGTTCTTC. The chain employs TRBV4-2 and TRBJ2-1, with 13 positions matching TRBD2. This CDR3 is built from 18 residues. The V gene end was trimmed by 1 base and the J gene end by 4 bases; junction bases not matched to a gene: 7. Germline CDR1 reads LGHNA; CDR2 reads YNFKEQ.

The chain combines TRBV4-1 with TRBJ2-3; TRBD2 matches at 7 bases. The CDR3 runs to 19 residues. From germline, CDR1 is MGHRA and CDR2 YSYEKL. Losses at the gene ends were 2 bases for V and 5 bases for J; bases not matched to a gene: 19. CDR3 region: CASSQYPPGPSGGQDTQYF. The CDR3 coding sequence is TGCGCCAGCAGCCAATACCCCCCAGGGCCTAGCGGAGGGCAAGATACGCAGTATTTT.

This clone came up once. The chain recombines TRBV9 with TRBJ2-3; the D is unclear. Germline CDR1 and CDR2: SGDLS and YYNGEE. Trimming took off 3 bases at V and 0 bases at J, with 14 bases between the two ends. This CDR3 region has 16 residues. The CDR3 sequence is CASSARGATSTDTQYF. The CDR3 DNA reads TGTGCCAGCAGCGCCCGAGGAGCGACTAGCACAGATACGCAGTATTTT. The full variable domain, its missing parts supplied by reference TRBV9 and TRBJ2-3, is DSGVTQTPKHLITATGQRVTLRCSPRSGDLSVYWYQQSLDQGLQFLIQYYNGEERAKGNILERFSAQQFPDLHSELNLSSLELGDSALYFCASSARGATSTDTQYFGPGTRLTVL.

The chain recombines TRBV6-5 with TRBJ1-4; D perhaps matches TRBD1 (6 bases). Trimming shortened V by 5 bases and J by 6 bases, and 13 bases separated the two germline ends. Per germline, CDR1 MNHEY and CDR2 SVGAGI. This CDR3 has 14 amino acids. Here the CDR3 DNA reads TGTGCCAGCAGTCAGACGGGGGGCGATGAAAAACTGTTTTTT. This gives the protein CASSQTGGDEKLFF.

The V and J genes are TRBV28 and TRBJ2-1; D possibly corresponds to TRBD2 (6 bases). CDR3 length equals 15 residues. CDR1 is MDHEN, CDR2 SYDVKM, per germline. Trimming removed 4 bases from V and 9 bases from J, with 19 bases in between. CDR3 region: CASSSPTRYEREQFF. CDR3 in DNA: TGTGCCAGCAGTTCCCCGACTAGATATGAGCGTGAGCAGTTCTTC. The variable domain in full, completed from reference TRBV28 and TRBJ2-1, reads DVKVTQSSRYLVKRTGEKVFLECVQDMDHENMFWYRQDPGLGLRLIYFSYDVKMKEKGDIPEGYSVSREKKERFSLILESASTNQTSMYLCASSSPTRYEREQFFGPGTRLTVL.

This chain uses TRBV9 with TRBJ2-3, with TRBD2 matching over 14 bases. This CDR3 has 16 residues. After removal of 4 bases from V and 3 bases from J, the junction contained 4 bases not matched to a gene. Germline V gives CDR1 SGDLS, CDR2 YYNGEE. CDR3 sequence (DNA): TGTGCCAGCAGCCCATGGACTAGCGGGAGGACAGATACGCAGTATTTT. Protein: CASSPWTSGRTDTQYF.

The chain combines TRBV7-6 with TRBJ1-1, with D hard to call. V was clipped by 1 base and J by 6 bases, with 12 bases between them. Germline CDR1 reads SGHVS; CDR2 reads FNYEAQ. The CDR3 length is 14 residues. In nucleotides, the CDR3 is TGTGCCAGCAGCTTAGTGGCAGGAAGACCTGAAGCTTTCTTT. This translates into CASSLVAGRPEAFF. The entire variable domain, with the rest obtained from reference TRBV7-6 and TRBJ1-1, is as follows: GAGVSQSPRYKVTKRGQDVALRCDPISGHVSLYWYRQALGQGPEFLTYFNYEAQQDKSGLPNDRFSAERPEGSISTLTIQRTEQRDSAMYRCASSLVAGRPEAFFGQGTRLTVV.